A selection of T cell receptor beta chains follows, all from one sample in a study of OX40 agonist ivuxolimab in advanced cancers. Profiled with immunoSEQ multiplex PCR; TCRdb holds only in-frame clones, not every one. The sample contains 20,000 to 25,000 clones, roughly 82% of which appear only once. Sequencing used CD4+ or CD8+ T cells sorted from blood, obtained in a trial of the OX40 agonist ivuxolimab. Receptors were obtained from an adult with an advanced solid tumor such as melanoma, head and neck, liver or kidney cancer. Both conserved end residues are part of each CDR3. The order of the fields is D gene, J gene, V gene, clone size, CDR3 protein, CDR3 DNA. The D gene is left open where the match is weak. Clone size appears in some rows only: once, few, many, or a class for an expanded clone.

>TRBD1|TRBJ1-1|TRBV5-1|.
CASKPGTGLNTEAFF
TGCGCCAGCAAACCCGGGACAGGGCTAAACACTGAAGCTTTCTTT
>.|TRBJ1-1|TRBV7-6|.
CASSLALNLRTEAFF
TGTGCCAGCAGCTTAGCGCTGAACTTGAGAACTGAAGCTTTCTTT
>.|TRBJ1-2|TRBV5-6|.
CASSLGRGYYGYTF
TGTGCCAGCAGCTTGGGCAGGGGTTATTATGGCTACACCTTC
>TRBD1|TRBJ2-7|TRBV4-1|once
CASSATGQGWEQYF
TGCGCCAGCAGCGCTACGGGACAGGGGTGGGAGCAGTACTTC
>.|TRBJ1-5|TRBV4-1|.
CASSQEVGWVGPQHF
TGCGCCAGCAGCCAAGAGGTCGGTTGGGTGGGGCCCCAGCATTTT
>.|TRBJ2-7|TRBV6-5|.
CASSYTSSYEQYF
TGTGCCAGCAGTTACACCAGCTCCTACGAGCAGTACTTC
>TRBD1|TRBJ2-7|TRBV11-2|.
CASSLVGTGAYEQYF
TGTGCCAGCAGCTTAGTGGGGACAGGGGCCTACGAGCAGTACTTC
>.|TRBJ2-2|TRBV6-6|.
CASSYSVTANTGELFF
TGTGCCAGCAGTTACTCGGTCACCGCGAACACCGGGGAGCTGTTTTTT
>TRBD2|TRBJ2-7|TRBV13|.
CASTRRLAGMHEQYF
TGTGCCAGCACCAGAAGACTAGCGGGAATGCACGAGCAGTACTTC
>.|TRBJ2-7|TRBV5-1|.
CASSVDLAYEQYF
TGCGCCAGCAGCGTGGACCTCGCCTACGAGCAGTACTTC
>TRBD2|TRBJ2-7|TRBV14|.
CASGTSHDYEQYF
TGTGCCAGTGGGACTAGTCATGACTACGAGCAGTACTTC
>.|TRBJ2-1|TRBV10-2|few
CASTLSRVNEQFF
TGCGCCAGCACGCTGAGCAGGGTCAATGAGCAGTTCTTC
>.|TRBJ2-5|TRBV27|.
CASSPLRLQETQYF
TGTGCCAGCAGTCCGCTCCGACTCCAAGAGACCCAGTACTTC
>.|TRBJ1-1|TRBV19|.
CASSISRDTEAFF
TGTGCCAGTAGTATTAGCAGGGACACTGAAGCTTTCTTT
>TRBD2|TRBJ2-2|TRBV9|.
CASSPPSAGGAGELFF
TGTGCCAGCAGCCCCCCGTCGGCGGGAGGCGCCGGAGAGCTGTTTTTT
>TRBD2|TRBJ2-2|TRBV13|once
CASSPAGAIGELFF
TGTGCCAGCAGCCCAGCGGGAGCTATCGGGGAGCTGTTTTTT
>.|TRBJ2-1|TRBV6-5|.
CASSGGLRLNNEQFF
TGTGCCAGCAGTGGGGGACTCCGACTTAACAATGAGCAGTTCTTC
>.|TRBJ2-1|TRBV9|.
CASSGVEENEQFF
TGTGCCAGCAGCGGGGTAGAGGAGAATGAGCAGTTCTTC
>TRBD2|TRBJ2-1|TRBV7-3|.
CASSPGLAGYNEQFF
TGTGCCAGCAGCCCTGGACTAGCGGGGTACAATGAGCAGTTCTTC
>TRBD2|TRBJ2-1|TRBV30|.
CAWTGGSSYNEQFF
TGTGCCTGGACGGGGGGGAGCTCCTACAATGAGCAGTTCTTC
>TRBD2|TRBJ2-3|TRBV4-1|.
CASSQLPTSGTGDTQYF
TGCGCCAGCAGCCAACTCCCGACTAGCGGGACGGGAGATACGCAGTATTTT
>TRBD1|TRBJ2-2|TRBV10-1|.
CASGDRGPENTGELFF
TGCGCCAGCGGGGACAGGGGACCTGAGAACACCGGGGAGCTGTTTTTT